This T cell receptor beta chain is drawn from a study of cytomegalovirus exposure and HLA in healthy donors (dated by TCRdb to 2017 to 2019). In terms of the full investigation: According to an earlier analysis of a few hundred of the donors, about 179 million T cells yielded over 100 million unique TCR beta sequences and approximately 300 Gb of sequence data. The study aimed to test whether signatures of past pathogen exposure could be identified by cataloging public T cell receptors. HLA typing covered class I and class II loci at four-digit resolution. Every repertoire in the discovery cohort had been generated on one and the same sequencing platform. Four to six DR-DQ haplotypes were handled as single units for association and clustering, since linkage in the cohort was strong. Donor age, sex, ethnicity and CMV serostatus were compiled together with the repertoire data. A separate validation cohort of roughly 130 different subjects was used in addition to the 666-subject first cohort. To study patterns of TCR occurrence, a later analysis re-analyzed previously published TCR beta repertoires from around 700 donors and added high-resolution HLA genotyping. The T cell repertoires of some 700 subjects were profiled by immunosequencing and related to cytomegalovirus serostatus. To predict cytomegalovirus infection status, the study combined high-throughput TCR immunosequencing, statistical association of individual TCRs with disease status, and machine learning. An early release covering roughly 580 HLA-typed donors comprised 250 to 350 gigabases of sequencing data and 85 million to 100 million unique TCR sequences. In the later analysis, no new phenotypic data were used to find candidate immune exposures; instead, reliance was placed on TCR beta sequences and their occurrence across donors. To decide whether each TCR beta V gene segment behaved as functional or pseudogenic, an earlier analysis of 587 of the donors relied on high-throughput TCR beta sequencing. Across some 400 genotyped donors of the cohort, an average of about 250,000 unique TCR beta nucleotide sequences per donor were sequenced, and approximately 17% of those sequences were non-productive. The number of donors typed differed by locus, with about 620-630 for A, B, C, DRB1 and DQB1, around 560 for DQA1, nearly 610 for DPA1, and about 450 for DPB1. Genome-wide SNP genotypes for about three fifths of the roughly 700 donors were used in a later genetic analysis, which treated that subset as a discovery cohort. Of the roughly 400 genotyped donors, around 81% fell in the genetic ancestry cluster associated with self-reported Caucasian donors. General conclusions and limits of the study: Linkage disequilibrium might explain the correlated functional status among segregating V segments, but an unknown experimental factor could not be ruled out. Broadly in line with IMGT annotations, most TCR beta V segments showed up in productive rearrangements about 87% or about 30% of the time in an earlier analysis of approximately 640 of the donors. Strong co-occurrence of HLA alleles, especially DR and DQ, made assigning TCR associations to individual alleles difficult. For the cohort, immune exposure information was limited to CMV serostatus. The authors suggested that the approach could potentially be extended to other disease states and immunological phenotypes. The presence/absence analyses assumed that sequencing depth was roughly uniform across donors, and that assumption may not be true. Seventeen rarely observed V segments, including chromosome 9 orphons, were excluded from the earlier analysis of just under 600 of the donors because counts were too low. The study listed over 150 TCR beta chains as associated with cytomegalovirus. The classifier was reported to diagnose cytomegalovirus status with high specificity and sensitivity in both the original and validation cohorts. Specific HLA alleles were associated with over 15,000 TCR beta sequences at a false discovery rate of 0.05 in a later analysis. A later analysis found that HLA-associated TCR beta chains were more clonally expanded and had lower generation probabilities than equally common non-associated chains. The cohort was sequenced for TCR beta chains only, and without alpha or paired-chain data the features that could be detected were limited. Across donors, most TCR sequences were observed very rarely, whereas some public TCRs were present in many individuals. V-gene and J-gene trimming of TCR beta chains was associated with a missense DCLRE1C variant in a later genetic analysis, and the association was replicated in an independent cohort. Some IMGT-functional V segments, including TRBV6-2 and TRBV6-3, could not be told apart with the 87-base-pair reads, so those segments were excluded. HLA typing was unavailable for some donors at each locus, so association tests used only the typed subset. A later analysis found that most CMV-associated TCR beta chains appeared HLA-restricted, with HLA associations seemingly driven largely by CMV exposure. In a later analysis, several top co-occurrence clusters were reported to appear linked to parvovirus B19, influenza, CMV and Epstein-Barr virus. A group of highly shared sequence variants was considered likely to be a technical artifact of the sequencing pipeline. In a later analysis, the rate of TCR association differed among HLA loci, with DRB1 alleles having the most associated TCRs and HLA-C alleles having the fewest. A further reported finding was that TCR beta sequences accurately predicted the HLA-A and HLA-B alleles for most subjects in the first cohort. According to a later genetic analysis, donors in an Asian-associated ancestry cluster had fewer N-insertions in productive TCRs than the roughly 660-donor mean. A few of the identified cytomegalovirus-associated TCR beta chains were confirmed in vitro to be specific for cytomegalovirus antigens.

Regarding this clone: The specificity of this receptor is unknown. No much larger clone is present one base from it, and per-base qualities are unavailable.

The cohort consisted of hundreds of healthy bone marrow donors. At the time of sampling, every cohort member was nominally healthy, though immune exposures that went unrecorded were likely present. The donor tested CMV seronegative and was one of the 352 seronegative cohort members. A peripheral blood sample was collected from each donor, and TCR beta sequencing was performed on peripheral blood mononuclear cells. Genomic DNA extraction from the blood cell samples was performed with the Qiagen DNeasy Blood Extraction Kit. The junction shows trimming of 6 bases on V and 4 bases on J, and the gene matches do not reach 4 bases of it. From the germline V gene, CDR1 is SGHRS and CDR2 is YFSETQ. From the cysteine up to the phenylalanine, the CDR3 has a length of 13 residues. The entry retains the CDR3 DNA only, 39 bases that are in frame from base 1. The receptor library was made with the immunoSEQ multiplex PCR assay. A mixture of 60 forward primers for TCR Vbeta segments and 13 reverse primers for TCR Jbeta segments was used in the multiplex PCR. Amplification of the CDR3 region of rearranged TCR beta genes was performed with a multiplex PCR assay on genomic DNA. Amplified TCR beta libraries were sequenced as 87-base-pair reads on the Illumina HiSeq System. In the authors' own workflow: A later analysis counted 75 million to 100 million unique TCR beta chains across the 670 or so repertoires, and around 9.9 million of these chains were shared by at least two donors. A nearest-neighbor algorithm error-corrected the raw reads and collapsed the reads into unique sequences, merging closely related sequences to remove PCR and sequencing errors. Alignment of CDR3 sequences to IMGT reference sequences was used to assign V, D and J gene segments. Each retained sequence needed at least a six-nucleotide match to both a V gene segment and a J gene segment. Rearrangements were called productive when the CDR3 lacked stop codons and stayed in frame with V and J; all others were non-productive. CDR3 was defined by IMGT convention, running from the second conserved V-encoded cysteine to the conserved J-encoded phenylalanine. The earlier analysis of a few hundred of the donors excluded any sequence lacking an unambiguous match to a single V gene segment. In an earlier analysis of about 590 of the donors, a V segment was called functional when productive rearrangements were above 56.7%, and segregating when the standard deviation between donors exceeded 5%. A statistical classification framework was developed to diagnose cytomegalovirus status using the catalog of TCR beta chain sequences. In a later analysis, V and J genes were assigned by comparing TCR nucleotide sequences against IMGT/GENE-DB human TR gene sequences. Using the TCRdist pipeline, a later analysis assigned CDR3 sequences along with most-parsimonious VDJ recombination scenarios. In a later analysis, each TCR beta chain was defined by its CDR3 amino acid sequence together with its V-gene family, and reads without a unique V-gene family were excluded. A later analysis removed 500 to 600 highly shared, low-generation-probability nucleotide sequences to deal with suspected cross-contamination and a sequencing artifact. For each public chain, a later analysis derived a clonal expansion index from normalized ranks of inferred template counts within each repertoire. A later analysis computed generation probabilities with a VDJ recombination model fitted to out-of-frame rearrangements, and checked the results against IGoR. Hypergeometric tests were used in a later analysis to score TCR-TCR, TCR-HLA and TCR-CMV co-occurrence, with a repertoire-size bias correction applied to the TCR pairs. To estimate false discovery rates, a later analysis permuted the HLA or CMV assignments 20 times. A later analysis grouped co-occurring TCRs with DBSCAN, adding TCRdist sequence similarity when clustering within HLA-allele-positive subsets. Repertoires with fewer than 30,000 or more than 120,000 public chains were left out of co-occurrence clustering, as were five repertoires with anomalous nucleotide sharing. Sourced from immuneACCESS, this table was stored by TCRdb with only in-frame sequences that have V and J called. A share of the clones is absent; for the studies checked, an unresolved V gene accounts for under half, and the remainder has no known explanation. V, J and clone size reflect that table, while D and trimming were determined from the DNA. The sample has 75,000 to 80,000 clones on record, 80% of them singletons. Together, the top ten hold under 1.2% of the sample.

Specimen: PBMCs. The sequence derives from a male donor in good health and CMV-seronegative. Here the chain combines TRBV5-1 and TRBJ1-1; the junction holds 9 bases that match TRBD1. CDR3 loop: CASMGQGFTEAFF. The DNA sequence is TGCGCCAGCATGGGACAGGGTTTCACTGAAGCTTTCTTT.